This T cell receptor beta chain derives from a study of OX40 agonist ivuxolimab in advanced cancers. For the study at large: Prior checkpoint blockade (anti-PD-1, anti-PD-L1 or anti-CTLA-4) was permitted; around 40% had it. The study's findings and limits: The mean number of expanded clones was higher in CD8+ T cells than in CD4+.

In regard to this clone: Its antigen is still unknown.

CDR3 length: 12 residues. CDR1 and CDR2 from the germline V gene are PRHDT and FYEKMQ (reference sequence). With 5 bases removed from V and 2 bases from J, the gap between germline ends came to 4 bases. Clones were read by immunoSEQ multiplex PCR, and TCRdb kept only the in-frame ones, dropping some. The sample yields about 36,000 clones, over 65% seen once. The receptor comes from an adult with an advanced solid tumor such as melanoma, head and neck, liver or kidney cancer. The sample was CD4+ or CD8+ T cells sorted from blood, taken in a trial of the OX40 agonist ivuxolimab. The chain joins TRBV13 to TRBJ2-1; no firm D call. CDR3 loop: CASSLTYNEQFF. The CDR3 region has the DNA TGTGCCAGCAGCCTCACCTACAATGAGCAGTTCTTC.